These T cell receptor beta chains were read from a single sample in a study of T cell repertoires in cytomegalovirus infection. No antigens are known for them. TCRdb passed the reads through MiXCR, listing each CDR3 protein once. The table shows roughly 120,000 distinct CDR3 sequences, with 30% occurring only once. The source material was CD8+ T cells from cultured PBMCs, sampled from culture after CMV antigen stimulation. All receptors come from a human donor in good health (CMV status not recorded). Some clones in this sample may be carry-over from other donors' samples. The CDR3 runs from the conserved cysteine through the conserved F or W.

16,TRBJ2-3,TRBV6-6,CASSSGLDYFTDTQYF
14,TRBJ2-5,TRBV27,CASSFGTETKTQYF
14,TRBJ1-1,TRBV7-6,CASSAGSAPTEAFF
14,TRBJ2-5,TRBV7-2,CASSKGTGQETQYF
13,TRBJ2-5,TRBV12-3/TRBV12-4,CASSWGTGWAQYF
15,TRBJ2-5,TRBV5-4,CASSLRAGIGETQYF
14,TRBJ1-5,TRBV12-3/TRBV12-4,CASSREGGQMAQHF
13,TRBJ1-1,TRBV29-1,CSVEDRSEFEAFF
17,TRBJ1-2,TRBV13,CASSHSSADRTNYGYTF
15,TRBJ1-1,TRBV18,CASSGTGRKNTEAFF
15,TRBJ2-3,TRBV2,CAFQKKGDGLDTQYF
14,TRBJ2-7,TRBV5-1,CASSLIYGTYEQYF
15,TRBJ2-3,TRBV7-2,CASSLEGEVTDTQYF
12,TRBJ2-2,TRBV5-6,CASSLYTGELFF
15,TRBJ1-2,TRBV4-3,CASSQFSGASYGYTF
13,TRBJ1-1,TRBV19,CASRLGGNTEAFF